One T cell receptor beta chain is described in this entry. The data were obtained in a study of control samples from healthy donors and cancer patients. Germline CDR1 and CDR2: LNHDA and SQIVND (reference sequence). J was trimmed by 2 bases and V by 2 bases; bases with no gene match: 4. The CDR3 extends over 15 amino acids. Clones were sequenced by immunoSEQ multiplex PCR, and TCRdb holds only the in-frame ones, with some missing. The sample records 98,000 or so clones, around 89% being singletons. The sequencing sample was made of blood. This TCR was sampled from a woman in her sixties or seventies in good health. The gene calls are TRBV19 and TRBJ2-7, with 9 nucleotides matching TRBD2. The CDR3 coding sequence is TGTGCCAGTAGTATAAGCGCGGGAGGGACCTACGAGCAGTACTTC. Residues: CASSISAGGTYEQYF.